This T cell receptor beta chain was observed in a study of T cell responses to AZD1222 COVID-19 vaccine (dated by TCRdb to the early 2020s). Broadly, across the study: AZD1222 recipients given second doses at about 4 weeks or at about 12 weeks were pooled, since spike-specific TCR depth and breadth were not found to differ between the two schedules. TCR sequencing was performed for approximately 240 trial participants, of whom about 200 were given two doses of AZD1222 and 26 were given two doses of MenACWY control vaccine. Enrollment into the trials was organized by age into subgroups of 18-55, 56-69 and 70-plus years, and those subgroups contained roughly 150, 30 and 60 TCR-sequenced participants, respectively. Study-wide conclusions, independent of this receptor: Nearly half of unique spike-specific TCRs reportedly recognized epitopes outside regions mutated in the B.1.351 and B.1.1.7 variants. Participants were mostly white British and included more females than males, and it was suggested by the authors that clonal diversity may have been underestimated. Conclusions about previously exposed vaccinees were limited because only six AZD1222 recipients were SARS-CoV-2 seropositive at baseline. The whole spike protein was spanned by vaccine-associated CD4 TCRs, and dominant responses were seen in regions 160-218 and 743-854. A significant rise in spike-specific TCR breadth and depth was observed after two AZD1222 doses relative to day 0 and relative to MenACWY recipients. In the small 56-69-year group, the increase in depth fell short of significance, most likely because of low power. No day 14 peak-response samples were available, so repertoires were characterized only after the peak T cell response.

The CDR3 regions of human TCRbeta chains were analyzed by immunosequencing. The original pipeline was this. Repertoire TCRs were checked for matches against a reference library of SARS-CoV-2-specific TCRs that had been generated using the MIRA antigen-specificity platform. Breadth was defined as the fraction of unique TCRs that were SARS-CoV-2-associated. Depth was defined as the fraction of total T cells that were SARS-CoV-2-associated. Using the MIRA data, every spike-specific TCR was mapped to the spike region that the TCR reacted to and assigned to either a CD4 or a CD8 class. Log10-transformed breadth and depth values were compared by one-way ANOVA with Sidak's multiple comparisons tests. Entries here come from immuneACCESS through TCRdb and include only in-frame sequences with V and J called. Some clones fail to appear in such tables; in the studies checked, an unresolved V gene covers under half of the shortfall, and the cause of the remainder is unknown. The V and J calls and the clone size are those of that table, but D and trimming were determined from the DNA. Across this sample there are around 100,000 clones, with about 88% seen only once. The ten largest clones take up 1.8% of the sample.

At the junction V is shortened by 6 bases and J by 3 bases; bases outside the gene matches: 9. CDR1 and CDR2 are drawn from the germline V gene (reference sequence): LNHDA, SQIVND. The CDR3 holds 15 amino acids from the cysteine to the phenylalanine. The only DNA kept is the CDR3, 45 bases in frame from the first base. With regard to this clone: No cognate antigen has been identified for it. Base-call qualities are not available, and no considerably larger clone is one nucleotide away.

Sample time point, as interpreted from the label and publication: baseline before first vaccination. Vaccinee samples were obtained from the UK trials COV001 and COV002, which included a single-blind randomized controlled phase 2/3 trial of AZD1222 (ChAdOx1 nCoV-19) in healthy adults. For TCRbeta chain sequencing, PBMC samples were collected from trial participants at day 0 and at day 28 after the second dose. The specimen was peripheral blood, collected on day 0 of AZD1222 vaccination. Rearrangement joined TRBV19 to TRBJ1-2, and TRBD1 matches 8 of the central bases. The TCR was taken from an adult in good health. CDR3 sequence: CASRPLTGEDYGYTF. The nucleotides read TGTGCCAGTAGGCCACTGACAGGGGAGGACTATGGCTACACCTTC.